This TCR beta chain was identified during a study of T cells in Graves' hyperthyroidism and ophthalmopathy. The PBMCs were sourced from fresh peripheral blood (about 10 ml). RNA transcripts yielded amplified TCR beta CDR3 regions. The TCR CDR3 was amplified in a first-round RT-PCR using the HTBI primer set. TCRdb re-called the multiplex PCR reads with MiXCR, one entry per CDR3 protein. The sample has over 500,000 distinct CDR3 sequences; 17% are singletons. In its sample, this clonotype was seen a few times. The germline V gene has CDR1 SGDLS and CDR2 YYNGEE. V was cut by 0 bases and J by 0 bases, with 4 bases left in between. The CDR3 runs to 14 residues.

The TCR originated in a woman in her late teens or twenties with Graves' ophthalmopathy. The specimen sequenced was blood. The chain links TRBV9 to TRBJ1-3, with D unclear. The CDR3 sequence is CASSVEPSGNTIYF. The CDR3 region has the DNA TGTGCCAGCAGCGTAGAACCCTCTGGAAACACCATATATTTT. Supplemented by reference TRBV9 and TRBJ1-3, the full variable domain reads DSGVTQTPKHLITATGQRVTLRCSPRSGDLSVYWYQQSLDQGLQFLIQYYNGEERAKGNILERFSAQQFPDLHSELNLSSLELGDSALYFCASSVEPSGNTIYFGEGSWLTVV.